These T cell receptor beta chains were read from a single sample in a study of blood T cell repertoires in COVID-19. The assay was immunoSEQ multiplex PCR, and TCRdb's table has in-frame clones only and misses some. The sample lists roughly 200,000 clones, roughly 84% occurring once. Sequencing was performed on peripheral blood. These receptors originate from a human donor in a cohort sampled during active COVID-19. The CDR3 runs from the conserved cysteine through the conserved F or W. The D gene is left open where the match is weak. Size is omitted from some rows. Given values are once, few, many or a class for expanded clones.

j_call | d_call | clone_size | v_call | cdr3_nt | cdr3_aa
TRBJ1-2 | . | . | TRBV6-5 | TGTGCCAGCAGATATACAGGGTCCTATGGCTACACCTTC | CASRYTGSYGYTF
TRBJ2-1 | . | . | TRBV5-1 | TGCGCCAGCAGCTTGGCTTTGAGCTCCTACAATGAGCAGTTCTTC | CASSLALSSYNEQFF
TRBJ1-1 | . | . | TRBV5-1 | TGCGCCAGCAGCTTGGTACAGCAGACGAACACTGAAGCTTTCTTT | CASSLVQQTNTEAFF
TRBJ1-2 | . | . | TRBV12-3/TRBV12-4 | TGTGCCAGCAGTTTAACAACGAACTATGGCTACACCTTC | CASSLTTNYGYTF
TRBJ2-1 | TRBD2 | once | TRBV6-6 | TGTGCCAGCAGTTACCCGACTAGCGGCTACAATGAGCAGTTCTTC | CASSYPTSGYNEQFF
TRBJ2-1 | . | . | TRBV5-1 | TGCGCCAGCAGCACGGACACGAGCTCCTACAATGAGCAGTTCTTC | CASSTDTSSYNEQFF
TRBJ2-7 | . | . | TRBV12-5 | TGTGCTAGTGGTTTAGCCAGCGGCTACGAGCAGTACTTC | CASGLASGYEQYF
TRBJ2-7 | TRBD2 | once | TRBV19 | TGTGCCAGTAGTACCCCGGGGGGCGAGCAGTACTTC | CASSTPGGEQYF
TRBJ2-7 | TRBD1 | . | TRBV6-5 | TGTGCCAGCACGGGAGCGACAGGGGACCAATACGAGCAGTACTTC | CASTGATGDQYEQYF
TRBJ2-1 | TRBD2 | . | TRBV7-9 | TGTGCCAGCAGCTTCCAGTCCGGGACTAGCGTCCACAATGAGCAGTTCTTC | CASSFQSGTSVHNEQFF
TRBJ2-7 | . | . | TRBV27 | TGTGCCAGCAGTTTTGATGTCTCTATGGGGGGTCTGGGCGAGCAGTACTTC | CASSFDVSMGGLGEQYF
TRBJ1-2 | TRBD1 | . | TRBV19 | TGTGCCACCGGTACCGGGACAGCTCTCTATGGCTACACCTTC | CATGTGTALYGYTF
TRBJ2-5 | . | . | TRBV7-2 | TGTGCCACCTCGCGGGATTTTCAAGAGACCCAGTACTTC | CATSRDFQETQYF
TRBJ1-2 | . | . | TRBV12-3/TRBV12-4 | TGTGCCAGCAGCCATCCACAGGGAATTGGCTACACCTTC | CASSHPQGIGYTF
TRBJ1-5 | TRBD1 | once | TRBV28 | TGTGCCAGCTACGGACAGGGGGGAGCTCAGCCCCAGCATTTT | CASYGQGGAQPQHF
TRBJ1-1 | TRBD1 | once | TRBV28 | TGTGCCAGCAGTACCCTACAGGGGGCGCCGAACACTGAAGCTTTCTTT | CASSTLQGAPNTEAFF
TRBJ2-1 | . | . | TRBV11-2 | TGTGCCAGCAGCTTAGATGGTTTCGAGGGGCAGTTCTTC | CASSLDGFEGQFF
TRBJ2-3 | . | . | TRBV7-9 | TGTGCCAGCAGCCTAACAGATACGCAGTATTTT | CASSLTDTQYF
TRBJ1-3 | . | . | TRBV18 | TGTGCCAGCTCACCAAAACTCACCGACTACAGCCCCCTCGATGGAAACACCATATATTTT | CASSPKLTDYSPLDGNTIYF
TRBJ2-1 | TRBD2 | . | TRBV4-2 | TGTGCCAGCAGCCAAGAGGCTAGCGGGTCCTACAATGAGCAGTTCTTC | CASSQEASGSYNEQFF
TRBJ2-3 | . | . | TRBV7-2 | TGTGCCAGCAGCCCATTCTACAGGGGCACAGATACGCAGTATTTT | CASSPFYRGTDTQYF
TRBJ1-1 | . | . | TRBV15 | TGTGCCACCAGCAGAGTGGTGGAGGGCGTTACTGAAGCTTTCTTT | CATSRVVEGVTEAFF
TRBJ2-3 | . | . | TRBV4-2 | TGTGCCAGCAGCCCCGGAGCCACAGATACGCAGTATTTT | CASSPGATDTQYF
TRBJ2-1 | TRBD2 | . | TRBV10-1 | TGCGCCAGCAGCGATAGCGGGAGGGCCAATGAGCAGTTCTTC | CASSDSGRANEQFF
TRBJ2-2 | . | few | TRBV27 | TGTGCCAGCAGTGCTCGCGGGAATCCACCCACCGGGGAGCTGTTTTTT | CASSARGNPPTGELFF
TRBJ2-1 | TRBD2 | . | TRBV27 | TGTGCCAGCAGTTTATGGACATCGAGAGGGACTATAAACAATGAGCAGTTCTTC | CASSLWTSRGTINNEQFF
TRBJ1-2 | . | . | TRBV6-5 | TGTGCCAGCAGCCATCATACAGGGCGCAGGGGTGGCTACACCTTC | CASSHHTGRRGGYTF
TRBJ2-1 | . | . | TRBV5-1 | TGCGCCAGCAGGAAGGTTAGCGGCAGCTCCTACAATGAGCAGTTCTTC | CASRKVSGSSYNEQFF
TRBJ2-2 | . | . | TRBV11-2 | TGTGCCAGCAGCAAAAGGGCAGGGGCGAACACCGGGGAGCTGTTTTTT | CASSKRAGANTGELFF
TRBJ2-3 | TRBD1 | . | TRBV19 | TGTGCCAGTAGTATCAGGCAGGGGGCCGCAGATACGCAGTATTTT | CASSIRQGAADTQYF
TRBJ2-1 | TRBD2 | . | TRBV24-1 | TGTGCCACCAGTGGATTCAACGGGAGGGCCGGTGAGCAGTTCTTC | CATSGFNGRAGEQFF
TRBJ1-6 | . | . | TRBV7-9 | TGTGCCAGCAGCTTTCAGGGCCTAAATTCACCCCTCCACTTT | CASSFQGLNSPLHF
TRBJ2-1 | . | . | TRBV5-1 | TGCGCCAGCACCCGAGGGGGGGATGAGCAGTTCTTC | CASTRGGDEQFF